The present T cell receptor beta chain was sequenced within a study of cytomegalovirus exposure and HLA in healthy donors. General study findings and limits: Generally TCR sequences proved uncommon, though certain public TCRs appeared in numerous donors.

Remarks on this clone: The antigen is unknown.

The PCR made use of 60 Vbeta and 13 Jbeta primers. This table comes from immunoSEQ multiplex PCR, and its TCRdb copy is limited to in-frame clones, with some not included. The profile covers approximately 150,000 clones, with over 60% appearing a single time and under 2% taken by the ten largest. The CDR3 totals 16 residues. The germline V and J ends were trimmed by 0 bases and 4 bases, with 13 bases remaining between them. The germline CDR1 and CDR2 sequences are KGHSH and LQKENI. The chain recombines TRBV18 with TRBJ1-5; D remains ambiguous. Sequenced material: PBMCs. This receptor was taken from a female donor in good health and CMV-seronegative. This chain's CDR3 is CASSPPFEEGNQPQHF. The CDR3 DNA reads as TGTGCCAGCTCACCACCGTTCGAGGAGGGTAATCAGCCCCAGCATTTT. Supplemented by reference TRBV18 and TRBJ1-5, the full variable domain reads NAGVMQNPRHLVRRRGQEARLRCSPMKGHSHVYWYRQLPEEGLKFMVYLQKENIIDESGMPKERFSAEFPKEGPSILRIQQVVRGDSAAYFCASSPPFEEGNQPQHFGDGTRLSIL.